This is a list of T cell receptor beta chains from one sample in a study of naive and memory T cell subsets. TCRdb used MiXCR to reprocess the UMI-ligation and nested PCR reads, holding one entry per CDR3 protein. The sample consists of about 85,000 distinct CDR3 sequences, around 13% of them appearing once. Material: central memory CD4+ T cells from blood. These receptor sequences come from a human donor in good health. Each CDR3 is given with its conserved first and last residue. Each record gives: D gene, clone size, J gene, V gene, CDR3 protein, CDR3 DNA. The D gene is left open where the match is weak. Rows give clone size only sometimes, using once, few, many, or a class for an expanded clone.

-	-	TRBJ1-1	TRBV18	CASSPGLGPEAFF	TGTGCCAGCTCACCAGGGTTAGGTCCTGAAGCTTTCTTT
TRBD1	-	TRBJ2-2	TRBV7-2	CASRGQGREDTGELFF	TGTGCCAGCAGGGGACAGGGACGTGAGGACACCGGGGAGCTGTTTTTT
-	few	TRBJ1-2	TRBV6-5	CASSSPGVLYGYTF	TGTGCCAGCAGTTCCCCGGGGGTCCTCTATGGCTACACCTTC
-	many	TRBJ2-3	TRBV4-3	CASSQERFTDTQYF	TGCGCCAGCAGCCAAGAGAGGTTCACAGATACGCAGTATTTT
TRBD2	-	TRBJ2-5	TRBV20-1	CSARFSGRETQYF	TGCAGTGCTAGGTTTAGCGGGAGGGAGACCCAGTACTTC
-	many	TRBJ1-3	TRBV19	CASNEGGGNTIYF	TGTGCCAGTAATGAAGGAGGTGGAAACACCATATATTTT
-	few	TRBJ2-7	TRBV7-9	CASSSEVQGGGYEQYF	TGTGCCAGCAGCTCAGAGGTCCAGGGTGGAGGGTACGAGCAGTACTTC
-	few	TRBJ2-7	TRBV29-1	CSVGRSEQYF	TGCAGCGTTGGTCGGAGTGAGCAGTACTTC
-	many	TRBJ2-2	TRBV5-1	CASSLALAGELFF	TGCGCCAGCAGCTTGGCTCTGGCCGGGGAGCTGTTTTTT
-	many	TRBJ2-3	TRBV29-1	CSAAGTEPTDTQYF	TGCAGCGCCGCGGGGACAGAGCCCACAGATACGCAGTATTTT
TRBD2	few	TRBJ2-4	TRBV7-2	CASSLGGVLREGSNLAKNIQYF	TGTGCCAGCAGCTTAGGAGGGGTCTTACGGGAGGGATCAAATCTAGCCAAAAACATTCAGTACTTC
TRBD1	many	TRBJ2-5	TRBV7-2	CASSHRTGYQETQYF	TGTGCCAGCAGCCACAGGACAGGGTACCAAGAGACCCAGTACTTC
TRBD2	-	TRBJ2-1	TRBV6-2/TRBV6-3	CASSYSGLAGVLNEQFF	TGTGCCAGCAGTTACTCTGGACTAGCGGGAGTCCTAAATGAGCAGTTCTTC
-	many	TRBJ2-3	TRBV20-1	CSANEMFSGTQYF	TGCAGTGCTAACGAGATGTTTAGCGGAACGCAGTATTTT
-	-	TRBJ2-5	TRBV20-1	CSASPGTETQYF	TGCAGTGCTAGCCCAGGGACAGAGACCCAGTACTTC
-	few	TRBJ1-1	TRBV20-1	CSAVDGRMNTEAFF	TGCAGTGCAGTGGATGGCAGGATGAACACTGAAGCTTTCTTT
-	once	TRBJ2-7	TRBV18	CASSLLNYEQYF	TGTGCCAGCTCACTCCTTAACTACGAGCAGTACTTC
-	-	TRBJ2-1	TRBV6-2/TRBV6-3	CASSELSGRNEQFF	TGTGCCAGCAGTGAACTATCCGGAAGGAATGAGCAGTTCTTC
TRBD1	-	TRBJ1-5	TRBV11-2	CASSKQGVVNQPQHF	TGTGCCAGCAGTAAACAGGGGGTGGTAAATCAGCCCCAGCATTTT
TRBD2	-	TRBJ2-1	TRBV20-1	CSATPGLGPSNHEQFF	TGCAGTGCTACCCCCGGACTAGGGCCAAGTAACCATGAGCAGTTCTTC
-	many	TRBJ2-1	TRBV6-2/TRBV6-3	CASSYLSSYNEQFF	TGTGCCAGCAGTTACTTGAGCTCCTACAATGAGCAGTTCTTC
-	many	TRBJ1-2	TRBV20-1	CSATGENYGYTF	TGCAGTGCTACAGGGGAGAACTATGGCTACACCTTC
-	-	TRBJ1-5	TRBV6-1	CASSGEGRGQPQHF	TGTGCCAGCAGTGGGGAGGGTCGAGGTCAGCCCCAGCATTTT
-	-	TRBJ2-3	TRBV6-5	CASSPYREDTQYF	TGTGCCAGCAGTCCTTACAGGGAGGATACGCAGTATTTT
TRBD2	-	TRBJ2-1	TRBV14	CASSQEKGLAGDEQFF	TGTGCCAGCAGCCAAGAAAAGGGACTAGCAGGCGATGAGCAGTTCTTC
TRBD2	few	TRBJ2-1	TRBV12-3/TRBV12-4	CASSLNFGLAGGPVDEQFF	TGTGCCAGCAGTCTGAACTTCGGACTAGCGGGAGGGCCGGTCGATGAGCAGTTCTTC
TRBD1	few	TRBJ2-5	TRBV2	CATTGAETQYF	TGTGCCACGACAGGGGCAGAGACCCAGTACTTC
-	few	TRBJ2-6	TRBV4-1	CASRPIGEVGANVLTF	TGCGCCAGCAGACCTATAGGGGAAGTCGGGGCCAACGTCCTGACTTTC
TRBD1	-	TRBJ2-3	TRBV5-1	CASSLNMPGSTGGFTDTQYF	TGCGCCAGCAGCTTAAATATGCCCGGGTCGACAGGGGGCTTCACAGATACGCAGTATTTT
TRBD1	few	TRBJ1-2	TRBV20-1	CSARDVRGPYGYTF	TGCAGTGCTAGAGATGTTAGGGGGCCCTATGGCTACACCTTC
TRBD2	-	TRBJ2-1	TRBV27	CASSLSGSGSIYNEQFF	TGTGCCAGCAGTTTATCGGGTAGCGGGAGTATCTACAATGAGCAGTTCTTC